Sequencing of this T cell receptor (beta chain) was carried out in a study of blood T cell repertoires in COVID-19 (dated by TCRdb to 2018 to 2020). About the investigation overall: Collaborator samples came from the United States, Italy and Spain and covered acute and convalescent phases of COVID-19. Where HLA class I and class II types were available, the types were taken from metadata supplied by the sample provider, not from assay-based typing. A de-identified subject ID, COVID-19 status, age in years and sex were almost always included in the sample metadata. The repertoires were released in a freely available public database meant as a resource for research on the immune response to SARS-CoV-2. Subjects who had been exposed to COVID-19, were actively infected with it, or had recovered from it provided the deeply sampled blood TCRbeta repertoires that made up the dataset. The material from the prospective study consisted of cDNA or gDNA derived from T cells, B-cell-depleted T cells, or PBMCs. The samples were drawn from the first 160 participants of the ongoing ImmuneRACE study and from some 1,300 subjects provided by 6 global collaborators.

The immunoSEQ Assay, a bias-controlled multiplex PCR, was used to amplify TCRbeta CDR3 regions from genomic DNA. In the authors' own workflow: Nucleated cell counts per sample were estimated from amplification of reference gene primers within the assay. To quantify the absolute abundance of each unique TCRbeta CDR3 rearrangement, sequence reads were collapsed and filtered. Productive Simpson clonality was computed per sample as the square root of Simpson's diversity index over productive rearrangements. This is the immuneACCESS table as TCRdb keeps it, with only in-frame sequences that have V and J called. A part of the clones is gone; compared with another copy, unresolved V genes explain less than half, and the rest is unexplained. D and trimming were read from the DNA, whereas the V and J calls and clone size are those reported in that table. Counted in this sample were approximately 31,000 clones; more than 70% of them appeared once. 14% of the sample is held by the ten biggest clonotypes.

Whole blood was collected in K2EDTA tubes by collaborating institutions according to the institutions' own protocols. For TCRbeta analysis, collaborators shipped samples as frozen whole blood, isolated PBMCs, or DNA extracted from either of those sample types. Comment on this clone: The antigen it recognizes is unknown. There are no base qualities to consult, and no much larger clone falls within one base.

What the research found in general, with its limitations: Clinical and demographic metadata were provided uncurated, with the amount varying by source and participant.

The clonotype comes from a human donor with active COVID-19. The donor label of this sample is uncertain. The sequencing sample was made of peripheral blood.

The nucleotide sequence is TGTGCCAGCAGTCCCGACAGCCTCTATGGCTACACCTTC. Translated, it reads CASSPDSLYGYTF. The chain uses TRBV6-5 and TRBJ1-2, with TRBD1 as a weak D call on 5 bases. Reading from cysteine to phenylalanine, the CDR3 counts 13 amino acids. Of all the DNA, just the CDR3 is kept, 39 bases in frame from base 1. Deletion took 5 bases off V and 4 bases off J, with a span of 11 bases between the germline ends. Reading the germline V gene gives CDR1 MNHEY and CDR2 SVGAGI.